The clone carrying this T cell receptor beta chain was observed at least ten times. Its antigen remains unidentified. V dropped 5 bases and J dropped 4 bases, with 14 bases sitting between them. Germline CDR1 and CDR2: SEHNR and FQNEAQ (reference sequence). The CDR3 sequence is 15 residues long. The data were taken from a study of molecular identifiers for immune sequencing clone quantification. Study-level findings and limits: The share of molecules held by clones above 20 RNA copies was over 98% in effector cells and under 1% in naive cells.

Bulk TCR library preparation followed previously described methods with listed TCR primers. One entry per CDR3 protein, called by TCRdb with MiXCR from the PCR reads. This table has 70,000 to 95,000 distinct CDR3 sequences, around 19% appearing once. The gene calls are TRBV7-9 and TRBJ2-2; D might be TRBD2 (6 bases). The sample was naive CD8+ T cells from blood, with Jurkat cell RNA spiked in. Subset specified: FACS-sorted CD8+CD4-CCR7+CD45RA+ naive T cells. This clonotype was sampled from a human donor in good health. Some libraries in this study had Jurkat cell RNA spiked in. The CDR3 region has the DNA TGTGCCAGCAGCAGGGAGTCCGGGGGCACCGGGGAGCTGTTTTTT. It translates to CASSRESGGTGELFF.